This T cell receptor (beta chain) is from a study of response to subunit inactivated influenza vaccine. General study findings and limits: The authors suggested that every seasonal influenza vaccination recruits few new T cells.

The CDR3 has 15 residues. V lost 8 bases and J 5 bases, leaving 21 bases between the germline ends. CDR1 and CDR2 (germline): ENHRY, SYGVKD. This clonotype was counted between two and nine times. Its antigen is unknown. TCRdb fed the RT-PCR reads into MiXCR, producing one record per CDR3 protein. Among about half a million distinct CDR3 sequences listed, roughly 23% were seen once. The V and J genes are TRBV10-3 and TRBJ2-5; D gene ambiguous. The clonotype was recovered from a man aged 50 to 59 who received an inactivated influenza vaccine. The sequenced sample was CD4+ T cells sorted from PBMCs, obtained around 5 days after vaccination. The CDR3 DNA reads TGTGCCATCGGTGCGGTGCAGGACCAAAGGGAGACCCAGTACTTC. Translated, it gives CAIGAVQDQRETQYF.